This TCR beta chain is from a study of T cells after yellow fever vaccination. Study-level points and caveats: Some clonotypes, a small share, were shared between CD4 and CD8 compartments. From the bulk population, abundant clonotypes could contaminate and appear within FACS-sorted repertoires. Compared with primary, the secondary response was weaker and peaked at day 5, not 15.

TCR cDNA was made by 5'RACE template switching, adding a universal primer site and UMIs. TCRdb called the 5' RACE reads again in MiXCR, with one record for every CDR3 protein. The sample holds 300,000 to 400,000 distinct CDR3 sequences; about 10% are singletons and the top ten take roughly 3%. A note on this clonotype: Its antigen remains unknown.

The CDR3 length is 14 residues. Germline loops: CDR1 SGHTA, CDR2 FQGNSA. V trimming: 3 bases; J trimming: 0 bases; junction bases outside the gene matches: 0. The rearrangement joins TRBV7-2 to TRBJ2-3, with 7 bases lining up with TRBD2. The TCR sequence derives from a young man who received the YFV17D yellow fever vaccine. The sample in question was CD4+ T cells sorted from PBMCs, obtained 45 days after the yellow fever booster vaccination. The CDR3 DNA follows: TGTGCCAGCAGCTTTAGCGGGAGCACAGATACGCAGTATTTT. It yields the protein CASSFSGSTDTQYF.